The present entry profiles one T cell receptor beta chain with its context. This entry belongs to a study of blood T cell repertoires in COVID-19. In the study overall: COVID-19 samples from acute and convalescent phases originated in the United States, Italy and Spain. Sample material is recorded as cDNA or gDNA derived from T cells, B-cell-depleted T cells, or PBMCs.

Study processing details: Estimation of nucleated cell counts was performed using reference gene primer amplification. Clones were read by immunoSEQ multiplex PCR, and TCRdb kept only the in-frame ones, dropping some. For V, J and clone size, that table is used; D and trimming come from the DNA. Among more than 95,000 clones, about four fifths were seen once, and the ten largest hold over 35%. V gave up 3 bases and J gave up 3 bases; unmatched junction bases: 5. The CDR3 extends over 15 amino acids. Per the germline V gene, CDR1 is MNHEY and CDR2 is SVGAGI. This TCR was recovered from a man older than 75 with acute or convalescent COVID-19. Sequenced material: peripheral blood. The chain has TRBV6-5 and TRBJ2-3, with 8 bases that match TRBD2. CDR3 loop: CASSYQVAGTDTQYF. The CDR3 nucleotides read TGTGCCAGCAGTTATCAGGTAGCGGGGACAGATACGCAGTATTTT.